There are many counts of the clone carrying this T cell receptor beta chain. Its matching antigen is unknown. Maryland, USA blood bank volunteers served as healthy controls. Stored at -80 C, 2 million PBMCs were the source of the unsorted libraries. The sample originates from a study of neurological immune-mediated disorders. Study observations and caveats: HTLV-1-associated myelopathy had the most TCR clonal expansion, while multiple sclerosis had the least, a level that fell below healthy controls. No expanded-clone CDR3 amino acid sequence recurred across subjects, suggesting private TCR-beta repertoires.

MiXCR was run by TCRdb on the 5' RACE reads, yielding one entry per CDR3 protein. The repertoire consists of about 43,000 distinct CDR3 sequences, with about an eighth occurring once and the leading ten covering 1.3%. The sample taken for sequencing was PBMCs. This sequence was found in a female donor in good health.

CDR3 in amino acids: CASSFQGSYNEQFF. The CDR3 DNA reads TGTGCCAGCAGTTTTCAGGGCTCCTACAATGAGCAGTTCTTC. The genes are TRBV12-3 or TRBV12-4 and TRBJ2-1; possibly TRBD1 for D (5 bases). This CDR3 is built from 14 residues. V lost 3 bases to trimming and J lost 0 bases, with 6 bases between them.